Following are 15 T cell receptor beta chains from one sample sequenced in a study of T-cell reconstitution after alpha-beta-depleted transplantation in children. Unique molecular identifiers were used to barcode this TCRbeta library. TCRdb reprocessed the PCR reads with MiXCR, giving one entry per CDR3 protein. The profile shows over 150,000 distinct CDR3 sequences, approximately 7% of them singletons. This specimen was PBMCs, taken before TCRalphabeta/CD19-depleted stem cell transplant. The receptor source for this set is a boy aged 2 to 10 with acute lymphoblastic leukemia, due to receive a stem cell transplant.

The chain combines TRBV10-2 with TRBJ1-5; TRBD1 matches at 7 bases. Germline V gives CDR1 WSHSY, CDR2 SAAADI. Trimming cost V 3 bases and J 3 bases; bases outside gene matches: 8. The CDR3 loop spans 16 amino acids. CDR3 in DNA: TGCGCCAGCAGTGAAAACCTCGGGACAGTCAATCAGCCCCAGCATTTT. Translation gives CASSENLGTVNQPQHF.

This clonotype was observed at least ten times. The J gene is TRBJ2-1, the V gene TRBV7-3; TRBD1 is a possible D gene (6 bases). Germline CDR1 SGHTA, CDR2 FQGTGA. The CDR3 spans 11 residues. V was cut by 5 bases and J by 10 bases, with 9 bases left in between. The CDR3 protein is CASSTGQEQFF. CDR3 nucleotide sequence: TGTGCCAGCAGCACAGGGCAGGAGCAGTTCTTC. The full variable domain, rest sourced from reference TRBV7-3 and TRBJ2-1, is GAGVSQTPSNKVTEKGKYVELRCDPISGHTALYWYRQSLGQGPEFLIYFQGTGAADDSGLPNDRFFAVRPEGSVSTLKIQRTERGDSAVYLCASSTGQEQFFGPGTRLTVL.

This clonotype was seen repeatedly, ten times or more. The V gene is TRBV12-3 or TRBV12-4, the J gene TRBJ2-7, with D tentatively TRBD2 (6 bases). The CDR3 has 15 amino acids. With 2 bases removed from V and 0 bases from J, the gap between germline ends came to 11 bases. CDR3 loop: CASSLRAGSSYEQYF. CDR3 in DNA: TGTGCCAGCAGTTTAAGGGCGGGGAGCTCCTACGAGCAGTACTTC.

The CDR3 protein is CSADGTGGTSGKNNEQFF. In nucleotides, the CDR3 is TGCAGTGCAGATGGGACAGGGGGGACTAGCGGGAAAAACAATGAGCAGTTCTTC. V usage is TRBV20-1 and J usage is TRBJ2-1; 13 nucleotides agree with TRBD2. This CDR3 contains 18 residues. Germline CDR1 is DFQATT and CDR2 is SNEGSKA (reference sequence). Trimming took 6 bases from V and 5 from J; bases not matched to a gene: 16.

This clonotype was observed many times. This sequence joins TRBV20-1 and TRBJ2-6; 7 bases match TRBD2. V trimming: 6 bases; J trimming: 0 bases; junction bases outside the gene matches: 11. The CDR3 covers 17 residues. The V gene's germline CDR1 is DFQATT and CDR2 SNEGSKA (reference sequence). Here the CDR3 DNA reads TGCAGTGCCCGGGAGGTCAGGCGCCCCTCTGGGGCCAACGTCCTGACTTTC. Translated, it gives CSAREVRRPSGANVLTF.

As DNA, the CDR3 is TGCGCCAGCAGCTTGTTTGCTAGCGAAGCCTACGAGCAGTACTTC. It yields the protein CASSLFASEAYEQYF. This chain links TRBV5-1 with TRBJ2-7; the D gene is possibly TRBD2 (6 bases). Trimming stripped 1 base from V and 2 bases from J, with 13 bases between. CDR3 size: 15 residues. Looked up from germline, CDR1 is SGHRS and CDR2 is YFSETQ.

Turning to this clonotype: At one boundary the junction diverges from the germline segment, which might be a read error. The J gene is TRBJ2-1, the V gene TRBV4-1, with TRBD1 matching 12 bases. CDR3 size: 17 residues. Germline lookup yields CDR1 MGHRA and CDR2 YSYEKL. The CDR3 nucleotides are TGTGCCAGCAGCCTGGGGCTCGGGACAGGGGGCAGAAATGAGCAGTTCTTC. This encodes CASSLGLGTGGRNEQFF.

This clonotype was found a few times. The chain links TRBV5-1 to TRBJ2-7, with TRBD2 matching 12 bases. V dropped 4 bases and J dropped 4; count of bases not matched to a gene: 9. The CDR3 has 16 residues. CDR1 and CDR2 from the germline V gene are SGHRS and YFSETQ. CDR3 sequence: CASSRTAGTSGYEQYF. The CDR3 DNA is TGCGCCAGCAGCAGAACGGCCGGGACTAGCGGGTACGAGCAGTACTTC.

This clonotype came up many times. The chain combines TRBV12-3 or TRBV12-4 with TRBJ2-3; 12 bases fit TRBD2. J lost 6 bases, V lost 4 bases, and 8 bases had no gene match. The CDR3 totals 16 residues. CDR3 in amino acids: CASSSLAGGPGDTQYF. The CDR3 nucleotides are TGTGCCAGCAGTTCCCTAGCGGGGGGGCCGGGGGATACGCAGTATTTT.

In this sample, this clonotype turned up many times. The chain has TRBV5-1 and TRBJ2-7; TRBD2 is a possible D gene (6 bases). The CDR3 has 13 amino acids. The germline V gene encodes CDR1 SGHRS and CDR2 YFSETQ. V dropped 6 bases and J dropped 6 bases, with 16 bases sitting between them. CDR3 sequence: CASTVGGSGEQYF. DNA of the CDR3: TGCGCCAGCACAGTGGGGGGTTCAGGCGAGCAGTACTTC.

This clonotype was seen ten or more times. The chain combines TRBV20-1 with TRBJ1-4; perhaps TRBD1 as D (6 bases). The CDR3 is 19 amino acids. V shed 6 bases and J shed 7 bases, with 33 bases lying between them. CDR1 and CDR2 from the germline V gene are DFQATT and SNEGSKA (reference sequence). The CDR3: CSAVVGGSTRSEGGEKLFF. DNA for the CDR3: TGCAGTGCAGTGGTGGGCGGTTCGACCCGGAGCGAGGGGGGTGAAAAACTGTTTTTT.

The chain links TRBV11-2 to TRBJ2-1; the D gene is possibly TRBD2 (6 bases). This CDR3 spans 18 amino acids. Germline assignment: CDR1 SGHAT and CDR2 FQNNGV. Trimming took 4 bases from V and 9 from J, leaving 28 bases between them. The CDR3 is CASSSPPGGGFDGGEQFF. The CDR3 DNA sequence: TGTGCCAGCAGCTCCCCTCCCGGAGGAGGATTCGACGGGGGTGAGCAGTTCTTC. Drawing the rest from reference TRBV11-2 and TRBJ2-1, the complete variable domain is EAGVAQSPRYKIIEKRQSVAFWCNPISGHATLYWYQQILGQGPKLLIQFQNNGVVDDSQLPKDRFSAERLKGVDSTLKIQPAKLEDSAVYLCASSSPPGGGFDGGEQFFGPGTRLTVL.

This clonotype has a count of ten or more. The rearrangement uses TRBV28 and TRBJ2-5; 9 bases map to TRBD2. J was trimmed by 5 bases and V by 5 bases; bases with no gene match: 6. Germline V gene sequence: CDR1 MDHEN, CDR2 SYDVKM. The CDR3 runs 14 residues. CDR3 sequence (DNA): TGTGCCAGCAGTGTCGCGGGGGGGGTGGAGACCCAGTACTTC. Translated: CASSVAGGVETQYF. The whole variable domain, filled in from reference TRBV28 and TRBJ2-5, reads DVKVTQSSRYLVKRTGEKVFLECVQDMDHENMFWYRQDPGLGLRLIYFSYDVKMKEKGDIPEGYSVSREKKERFSLILESASTNQTSMYLCASSVAGGVETQYFGPGTRLLVL.

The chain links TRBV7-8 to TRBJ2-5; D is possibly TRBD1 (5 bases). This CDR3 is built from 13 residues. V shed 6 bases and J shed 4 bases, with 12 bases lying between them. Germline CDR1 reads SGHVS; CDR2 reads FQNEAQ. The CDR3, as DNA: TGTGCCAGCAGTACAGGTCCCGGAGAGACCCAGTACTTC. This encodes CASSTGPGETQYF.

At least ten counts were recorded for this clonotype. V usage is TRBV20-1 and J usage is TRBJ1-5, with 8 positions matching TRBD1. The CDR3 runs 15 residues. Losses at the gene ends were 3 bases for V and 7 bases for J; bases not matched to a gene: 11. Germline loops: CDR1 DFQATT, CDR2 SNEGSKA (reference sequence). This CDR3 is CSASPRQGAGQPQHF. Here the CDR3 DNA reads TGCAGTGCTAGCCCCCGGCAGGGGGCAGGGCAGCCCCAGCATTTT.